This TCR beta chain comes out of a study of cytotoxic CD8 clonotypes in ibrutinib-treated CLL. Overall study: Response sampling occurred after a median around 12 months of treatment (range 6 to 36). Whole-study results and caveats: A rise in clonality was seen at ibrutinib response, and a fall back toward baseline was seen at progression. Pretreatment clonality was elevated relative to age-matched healthy donors and paralleled circulating CD8+ T-cell counts.

This clone was counted a few times. Antigen specificity is unknown. Trimming shortened V by 4 bases and J by 8 bases, and 18 bases separated the two germline ends. The CDR3 consists of 15 residues. TCRdb's table, derived via immunoSEQ multiplex PCR, lists solely in-frame clones and lacks some. This sample has 100,000 to 150,000 clones, with approximately 83% found just once. About 2 micrograms of genomic DNA from cryopreserved PBMCs went into TCR beta libraries. The V gene is TRBV5-3, the J gene TRBJ1-4, with no clear D. TRBV5-3 is an ORF, with its function uncertain. Here the sequenced sample was PBMCs, taken after 24 months of ibrutinib treatment. This receptor was obtained from a human donor with chronic lymphocytic leukemia. CDR3: CARSLESGEKEKLFF. CDR3 bases: TGTGCCAGAAGCCTAGAATCCGGGGAGAAGGAAAAACTGTTTTTT.